These 19 T cell receptor beta chains came from one sample sequenced in a study of PD-1 blockade in classical Hodgkin lymphoma. Time point in this sample: cycle 4 day 1 (C4D1), after less than seven weeks of nivolumab. After autologous stem cell transplantation all patients relapsed, and prior brentuximab vedotin exposure differed between cohorts. Sequencing was performed with immunoSEQ multiplex PCR; in TCRdb, only in-frame clones are kept and a portion is missing. The repertoire holds 50,000 to 65,000 clones, with over 85% as singletons. Sequencing was performed on peripheral blood mononuclear cells (PBMCs), taken before the fourth cycle of nivolumab. Source of these receptors: a human donor with classical Hodgkin lymphoma.

The chain joins TRBV27 to TRBJ2-3, with D unclear. The CDR3 is made up of 12 amino acids. The germline CDR1 and CDR2 sequences are MNHEY and SMNVEV (reference sequence). Deletions cut 6 bases from V and 0 bases from J, with 4 bases between. CDR3 region: CASRISTDTQYF. In DNA form, the CDR3 reads TGTGCCAGCAGAATTAGCACAGATACGCAGTATTTT.

This clone has just one count. The same CDR3 can be traced to other DNA sequences in this sample. The rearrangement uses TRBV9 and TRBJ2-3; D gene ambiguous. Germline assignment: CDR1 SGDLS and CDR2 YYNGEE. The V gene lost 0 bases and the J gene lost 2 bases, with 4 bases spanning the gap. This CDR3 comprises 13 residues. CDR3 sequence reads: CASSVVSTDTQYF. The CDR3 nucleotides are TGTGCCAGCAGCGTAGTCTCCACAGATACGCAGTATTTT.

The rearrangement joins TRBV4-1 to TRBJ2-1, with a tentative D call TRBD2 (5 bases). The CDR3 extends over 16 amino acids. Germline V lookup: CDR1 MGHRA, CDR2 YSYEKL. Trimming stripped 4 bases from V and 0 bases from J, with 13 bases between. DNA for the CDR3: TGCGCCAGCAGCCCCCTAGCCGTGGGCTCCTACAATGAGCAGTTCTTC. This encodes CASSPLAVGSYNEQFF.

The V gene is TRBV5-6, the J gene TRBJ2-7, with D unclear. Germline CDR1 SGHDT, CDR2 YYEEEE. The V gene lost 0 bases and the J gene lost 3 bases, with 16 bases spanning the gap. The CDR3 spans 16 residues. The CDR3 nucleotides are TGTGCCAGCAGCTTGGTCCAAGGGTTAGCTTTCTACGAGCAGTACTTC. Translated, it gives CASSLVQGLAFYEQYF.

The genes are TRBV7-9 and TRBJ2-5, with TRBD1 as a possible D gene (6 bases). V was clipped by 8 bases and J by 4 bases, with 20 bases between them. Germline CDR1 and CDR2: SEHNR and FQNEAQ (reference sequence). The CDR3 is 15 amino acids. The CDR3 loop is CASGTGYNGLETQYF. In DNA form, the CDR3 reads TGTGCCAGCGGCACAGGGTATAATGGTTTAGAGACCCAGTACTTC.

The chain uses TRBV7-9 and TRBJ2-6; D not resolved. The CDR3 covers 15 residues. V shed 7 bases and J shed 2 bases, with 12 bases lying between them. Germline V gives CDR1 SEHNR, CDR2 FQNEAQ (reference sequence). CDR3 sequence (DNA): TGTGCCAGCACTTTTGCTGGCGCTGGGGCCAACGTCCTGACTTTC. Its protein is CASTFAGAGANVLTF.

J is TRBJ2-3 and V is TRBV18; 12 bases match TRBD2. The V and J ends lost 5 bases and 4 bases, in that order; junction bases with no gene match: 10. The CDR3 is 17 residues long. Per the germline V gene, CDR1 is KGHSH and CDR2 is LQKENI. The CDR3 nucleotides read TGTGCCAGCTCAACACAGACTAGCGGGGGCACGTCAGATACGCAGTATTTT. Protein product: CASSTQTSGGTSDTQYF.

The chain links TRBV19 to TRBJ2-1, with a weak D call TRBD1 (5 bases). The CDR3 loop spans 18 amino acids. Trimming took off 2 bases at V and 3 bases at J, with 20 bases between the two ends. In germline, CDR1 is LNHDA, CDR2 SQIVND (reference sequence). The CDR3 region has the DNA TGTGCCAGTAGTATAAATAGGGGATCTCGGCCCCTCTACAATGAGCAGTTCTTC. The encoded protein is CASSINRGSRPLYNEQFF.

This rearrangement joins TRBV28 to TRBJ2-1; no definite D call. Deletions cut 10 bases from V and 7 bases from J, with 14 bases between. CDR3 length equals 12 residues. CDR1 is MDHEN, CDR2 SYDVKM, per germline. The CDR3 DNA reads TGTGCCACCCTAGACGGAATTAATGAGCAGTTCTTC. Residues: CATLDGINEQFF.

The V and J genes are TRBV4-1 and TRBJ2-5, with 14 positions matching TRBD2. The V segment lost 4 bases and the J segment 2 bases; nucleotides outside the gene matches: 6. Looked up from germline, CDR1 is MGHRA and CDR2 is YSYEKL. The CDR3 extends over 17 amino acids. DNA of the CDR3: TGCGCCAGCAGCCCCCGGGGACTAGCGGGGGAACAAGAGACCCAGTACTTC. Amino acids: CASSPRGLAGEQETQYF.

The gene calls are TRBV1 and TRBJ2-7; the DNA was not compared with TRBD1, the D call given in the table. TRBV1 constitutes a pseudogene. There are 13 residues in the CDR3. Here the CDR3 reads CTSSLPLRSEQYF. The CDR3 DNA follows: TGCACCAGCAGCCTTCCCCTCAGGTCCGAGCAGTACTTC.

This clone was counted a single time. The chain joins TRBV7-3 to TRBJ2-1; TRBD2 agrees at 7 bases. V gave up 5 bases and J gave up 0 bases; unmatched junction bases: 25. This CDR3 is 22 amino acids long. Germline-derived CDR1 and CDR2 are SGHTA and FQGTGA. The chain's CDR3 is CASSMPMLNRGSVDVSYNEQFF. The CDR3 DNA is TGTGCCAGCAGCATGCCGATGTTGAATCGCGGGAGTGTGGACGTCTCCTACAATGAGCAGTTCTTC.

The rearrangement links TRBV30 to TRBJ2-5; weak D call: TRBD1 (8 bases). Germline V lookup: CDR1 GTSNPN, CDR2 SVGIG (reference sequence). The CDR3 is 13 amino acids. V gave up 5 bases and J gave up 3 bases, with 13 bases separating them. Here the CDR3 reads CAWDRGGEETQYF. CDR3 nucleotide sequence: TGTGCCTGGGACAGGGGAGGGGAAGAGACCCAGTACTTC.

Remarks on this clone: The sample has other DNA sequences that encode this CDR3 too. This chain connects TRBV5-1 to TRBJ1-1; 8 bases match TRBD1. Per the germline V gene, CDR1 is SGHRS and CDR2 is YFSETQ. J gave up 5 bases and V 0 bases, and 3 bases lay outside the gene matches. There are 14 residues in the CDR3. The CDR3 loop reads CASSLGQGLTEAFF. CDR3 coding DNA: TGCGCCAGCAGCTTGGGACAGGGGCTTACTGAAGCTTTCTTT.

This clone occurred a few times. The chain carries TRBV29-1 and TRBJ2-7; either TRBD1 or TRBD2 may supply D (5 bases each). Trimming stripped 7 bases from V and 3 bases from J, with 16 bases between. Germline assignment: CDR1 SQVTM and CDR2 ANQGSEA. The CDR3 has 13 amino acids. The DNA for the CDR3 is TGCAGCGCAAGGGGACGGACCAGCTACGAGCAGTACTTC. It is translated as CSARGRTSYEQYF.

The V gene is TRBV7-9, the J gene TRBJ1-4; TRBD1 matches at 9 bases. Germline-derived CDR1 and CDR2 are SEHNR and FQNEAQ (reference sequence). V lost 4 bases and J lost 7; bases outside the gene matches: 10. CDR3 length: 16 amino acids. The CDR3 region has the DNA TGTGCCAGCAGCTCTTCCGACAGGGGGAGGGGTGAAAAACTGTTTTTT. This translates into CASSSSDRGRGEKLFF. Combining the CDR3 with reference TRBV7-9 and TRBJ1-4 gives the whole variable domain DTGVSQNPRHKITKRGQNVTFRCDPISEHNRLYWYRQTLGQGPEFLTYFQNEAQLEKSRLLSDRFSAERPKGSFSTLEIQRTEQGDSAMYLCASSSSDRGRGEKLFFGSGTQLSVL.

The chain recombines TRBV10-3 with TRBJ1-1, with D perhaps matching TRBD1 (6 bases). Trimming left V 2 bases short and J 9 bases short, with 10 bases between. CDR3 length: 12 residues. The V gene's germline CDR1 is ENHRY and CDR2 SYGVKD. The CDR3 bases are TGTGCCATCAGTGAGACAACAGGGAAAGCTTTCTTT. It is translated as CAISETTGKAFF.

The V call is TRBV5-5, the J call TRBJ2-3; perhaps TRBD1 as D (5 bases). The CDR3 is made up of 14 amino acids. Trimming cost V 4 bases and J 4 bases, with 13 bases left between them. The germline V gene has CDR1 SGHKS and CDR2 YYEKEE (reference sequence). The CDR3 region has the DNA TGTGCCAGCAGCCTTCAAATAGGGGCAGATACGCAGTATTTT. Encoded protein: CASSLQIGADTQYF.

The genes are TRBV13 and TRBJ2-1; D might be TRBD1 (6 bases). The germline V gene encodes CDR1 PRHDT and CDR2 FYEKMQ (reference sequence). The ends were cut back, 2 bases at V and 0 bases at J, with 8 bases in the middle. This CDR3 contains 15 residues. The DNA of the CDR3 is TGTGCCAGCAGCTTATCGGACAGCTCCTACAATGAGCAGTTCTTC. This gives the protein CASSLSDSSYNEQFF.